Following are 10 T cell receptor beta chains from one sample sequenced in a study of blood T cells in healthy people across ages. The second PCR ran roughly 6 to 12 cycles with a sample-barcoded 5' primer and J-beta primers. TCRdb re-derived calls from the 5' RACE reads in MiXCR, one entry per CDR3 protein. The table shows about 720,000 distinct CDR3 sequences, with about a fifth occurring only once. The sequencing input was blood. Every receptor here comes from a man aged 65 to 85 in good health.

This clonotype was detected a few times. The chain uses TRBV2 and TRBJ1-3; 7 bases map to TRBD1. Per germline, CDR1 SNHLY and CDR2 FYNNEI. CDR3 length: 14 amino acids. V lost 4 bases, J lost 4 bases, and 4 bases stayed unmatched. The CDR3 sequence: CASSGQGQGNTIYF. The CDR3 DNA sequence: TGTGCCAGCAGTGGACAGGGACAAGGAAACACCATATATTTT.

This sequence joins TRBV6-5 and TRBJ1-6, with D hard to call. The V end was cut by 0 bases, the J end by 7 bases, with 13 bases between. Germline values: CDR1 MNHEY, CDR2 SVGAGI. The CDR3 has 16 residues. CDR3 loop: CASSYSTRAGNSPLHF. In nucleotides, the CDR3 is TGTGCCAGCAGTTACTCGACGAGGGCGGGGAATTCACCCCTCCACTTT.

This chain connects TRBV5-6 to TRBJ2-7, with 11 bases aligning to TRBD2. Trimming took 4 bases from V and 3 from J; bases not matched to a gene: 6. This CDR3 spans 15 amino acids. Germline values: CDR1 SGHDT, CDR2 YYEEEE. The CDR3 region has the DNA TGTGCCAGCAGCAGGAAACTAGCGGGGGTCTACGAGCAGTACGTC. Translation gives CASSRKLAGVYEQYV.

Comments on this clonotype: The final CDR3 position lacks the conserved phenylalanine or tryptophan, pointing to a likely read error. V gene TRBV7-2 combines with J gene TRBJ2-1; the D gene is possibly TRBD2 (6 bases). Germline V gives CDR1 SGHTA, CDR2 FQGNSA. This CDR3 is built from 13 residues. Trimming shortened V by 5 bases and J by 8 bases, and 13 bases separated the two germline ends. This CDR3 reads CASSQGGRYEQFL. In nucleotides, the CDR3 is TGTGCCAGCAGCCAGGGAGGACGCTATGAGCAGTTCCTC.

In this sample, this clonotype turned up many times. This chain uses TRBV2 with TRBJ1-4, with a tentative D call TRBD1 (5 bases). Trimming left V 6 bases short and J 14 bases short, with 25 bases between. In germline, CDR1 is SNHLY, CDR2 FYNNEI. CDR3 length: 15 residues. CDR3 sequence (DNA): TGTGCCAGCAGATCGCTGGGGGGACCGACGGGGGGGCTGTTTTTT. It is translated as CASRSLGGPTGGLFF.

In this sample, this clonotype turned up a few times. The chain has TRBV7-6 and TRBJ2-7; TRBD2 agrees at 7 bases. The CDR3 consists of 14 residues. Germline V gene data show CDR1 as SGHVS and CDR2 as FNYEAQ. The V segment lost 1 base and the J segment 3 bases; nucleotides outside the gene matches: 3. CDR3 nucleotide sequence: TGTGCCAGCAGCTTAGTTCCGGGAGGCTACGAGCAGTACGTC. Encoded protein: CASSLVPGGYEQYV.

This clonotype was seen a few times. The rearrangement uses TRBV20-1 and TRBJ2-1; weak D call: TRBD2 (5 bases). The length of the CDR3 is 14 residues. The germline CDR1 and CDR2 sequences are DFQATT and SNEGSKA (reference sequence). The V end was cut by 1 base, the J end by 7 bases, with 14 bases between. The CDR3 DNA sequence: TGCAGTGCTAGAGGTGGACGGGGAAAGAATGAGCAGTTCTTC. Translating gives CSARGGRGKNEQFF.

This clonotype has just a few counts. The rearrangement uses TRBV7-9 and TRBJ1-1; a weak D match, TRBD1 (5 bases). Trimming took off 5 bases at V and 0 bases at J, with 16 bases between the two ends. Germline CDR1 and CDR2: SEHNR and FQNEAQ (reference sequence). The CDR3 has 16 amino acids. CDR3: CASSPGTGYMNTEAFF. CDR3 in DNA: TGTGCCAGCAGCCCAGGGACGGGGTACATGAACACTGAAGCTTTCTTT.

This chain links TRBV24-1 with TRBJ2-3; 8 nucleotides align to TRBD2. Germline values: CDR1 KGHDR, CDR2 SFDVKD. The trim removed 1 base at V and 1 base at J, leaving 3 bases unmatched. The CDR3 spans 16 residues. The CDR3 here is CATSDLRSGGTDTQYF. In DNA form, the CDR3 reads TGTGCCACCAGTGATTTACGTAGCGGGGGCACAGATACGCAGTATTTT.

This rearrangement joins TRBV29-1 to TRBJ1-2; 9 positions agree with TRBD1. The CDR3 extends over 16 amino acids. The germline CDR1 and CDR2 sequences are SQVTM and ANQGSEA. V was pared by 2 bases and J by 7 bases, with 14 bases of the junction left unmatched. This CDR3 reads CSVEKQGTGRGSGYTF. The CDR3 bases are TGCAGCGTTGAAAAACAAGGGACAGGGAGGGGGAGTGGCTACACCTTC.